These 6 T cell receptor beta chains share one sample of origin, sequenced in a study of blood T cell repertoires in COVID-19 (TCRdb year 2020). Libraries came from the immunoSEQ multiplex PCR assay. The source is immuneACCESS, and TCRdb retained only in-frame sequences with V and J called. Part of the clones is not carried over; for the studies checked, unresolved V genes explain less than half of this, and the remainder is unexplained. The sample table lists about 160,000 clones, 85% of them with a count of one. The ten largest clonotypes hold around 3.2% of the sample. The specimen was peripheral blood. Source of these receptors: a human donor with acute or convalescent COVID-19. The donor label of this sample is uncertain.

This chain connects TRBV6-5 to TRBJ1-1; 9 bases map to TRBD1. The CDR3 totals 13 residues. Per the germline V gene, CDR1 is MNHEY and CDR2 is SVGAGI. Trimming took 6 bases from V and 2 from J; bases not matched to a gene: 1. The CDR3, as DNA: TGTGCCAGCAGGACAGGGGGTAACACTGAAGCTTTCTTT. This translates into CASRTGGNTEAFF.

The V call is TRBV11-2, the J call TRBJ2-7; D perhaps matches TRBD1 (5 bases). V was cut by 1 base and J by 1 base, with 14 bases left in between. In germline, CDR1 is SGHAT, CDR2 FQNNGV. This CDR3 is 16 amino acids long. The CDR3 DNA reads as TGTGCCAGCAGCTTAGGGTCATCAGACAGATCCTACGAGCAGTACTTC. Its translation: CASSLGSSDRSYEQYF.

In regard to this clone: Other DNA sequences in the sample encode the same CDR3. The rearrangement links TRBV7-9 to TRBJ2-5; TRBD2 matches 8 bases. Germline assignment: CDR1 SEHNR and CDR2 FQNEAQ (reference sequence). The V segment lost 5 bases and the J segment 4 bases; nucleotides outside the gene matches: 18. The CDR3 sequence is 18 residues long. CDR3 coding DNA: TGTGCCAGCAGCCCTATACGGGGGGCGGGGGGCCGTGGAGAGACCCAGTACTTC. This encodes CASSPIRGAGGRGETQYF.

This chain uses TRBV3-1 (or the pseudogene TRBV3-2) with TRBJ2-1; no clear D gene. Germline values: CDR1 LGHDT, CDR2 YNNKEL (reference sequence). V dropped 6 bases and J dropped 5 bases, with 5 bases sitting between them. The CDR3 sequence is 11 residues long. The CDR3 DNA reads TGTGCCAGCAGTTATCACAATGAGCAGTTCTTC. Protein sequence: CASSYHNEQFF.

V usage is TRBV9 and J usage is TRBJ1-3; D not resolved. The germline CDR1 and CDR2 sequences are SGDLS and YYNGEE. The CDR3 is 15 amino acids. Trimming stripped 0 bases from V and 2 bases from J, with 9 bases between. The CDR3 sequence: CASSVEGRTGNTIYF. The CDR3 DNA sequence: TGTGCCAGCAGCGTAGAAGGGAGAACTGGAAACACCATATATTTT.

The chain couples TRBV5-1 to TRBJ1-5; no reliable D call. Germline lookup yields CDR1 SGHRS and CDR2 YFSETQ. The length of the CDR3 is 14 residues. V was cut by 0 bases and J by 7 bases, with 11 bases left in between. CDR3 protein: CASSLVAGNQPQHF. The CDR3 DNA is TGCGCCAGCAGCTTGGTGGCCGGGAACCAGCCCCAGCATTTT.